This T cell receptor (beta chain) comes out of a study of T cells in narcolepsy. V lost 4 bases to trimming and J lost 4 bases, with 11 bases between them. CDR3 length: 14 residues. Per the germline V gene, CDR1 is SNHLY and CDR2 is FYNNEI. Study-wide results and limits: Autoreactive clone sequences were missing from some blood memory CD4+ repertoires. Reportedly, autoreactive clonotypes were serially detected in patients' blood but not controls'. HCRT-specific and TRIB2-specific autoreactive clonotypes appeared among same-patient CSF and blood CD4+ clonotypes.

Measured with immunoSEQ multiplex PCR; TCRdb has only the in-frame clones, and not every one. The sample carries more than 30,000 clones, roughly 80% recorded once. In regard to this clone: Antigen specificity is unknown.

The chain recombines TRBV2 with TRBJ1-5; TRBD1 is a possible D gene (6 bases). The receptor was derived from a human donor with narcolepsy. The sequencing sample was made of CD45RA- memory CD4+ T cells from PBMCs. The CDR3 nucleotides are TGTGCCAGCAGTGCGGACAGAAATAATCAGCCCCAGCATTTT. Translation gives CASSADRNNQPQHF.